The 6 T cell receptor beta chains below were found in one sample sequenced in a study of T cell responses to AZD1222 COVID-19 vaccine. Assay used: immunoSEQ multiplex PCR; TCRdb lists only in-frame clones, some missing. The table lists over 150,000 clones, about 92% of them singletons, with about 19% in the top ten. The sequencing here drew on peripheral blood, taken on day 0 of AZD1222 vaccination. The receptors come from an adult in good health.

The chain is built from TRBV9 and TRBJ1-4, with 7 bases that match TRBD1. The CDR3 runs 17 residues. CDR1 SGDLS and CDR2 YYNGEE come from the germline V gene. The trim removed 3 bases at V and 6 bases at J, leaving 14 bases unmatched. CDR3 in amino acids: CASSEGRGRGQYEKLFF. CDR3 coding DNA: TGTGCCAGCAGCGAGGGAAGGGGGCGAGGGCAATATGAAAAACTGTTTTTT.

The rearrangement uses TRBV7-6 and TRBJ2-5; 12 nucleotides align to TRBD1. Germline values: CDR1 SGHVS, CDR2 FNYEAQ. CDR3 length: 15 residues. V lost 6 bases and J lost 7; bases outside the gene matches: 9. Written as DNA, the CDR3 is TGTGCCAGCAGTTTGGGGACAGGGGGCGCAGGGACCCAGTACTTC. This sequence encodes CASSLGTGGAGTQYF.

The chain employs TRBV3-1 (or the pseudogene TRBV3-2) and TRBJ1-6, with D perhaps matching TRBD1 (6 bases). The CDR3 contains 16 residues. V was cut by 4 bases and J by 10 bases, with 20 bases left in between. CDR1 and CDR2 (germline): LGHDT, YNNKEL (reference sequence). The CDR3 bases are TGTGCCAGCAGCCCCAGAACCACAGGGTGGGGATCACCCCTCCACTTT. It encodes CASSPRTTGWGSPLHF.

The rearrangement uses TRBV3-1 (or the pseudogene TRBV3-2) and TRBJ2-1; weak D call: TRBD2 (5 bases). V lost 2 bases to trimming and J lost 0 bases, with 8 bases between them. This CDR3 comprises 15 residues. In germline, CDR1 is LGHDT, CDR2 YNNKEL (reference sequence). CDR3 amino acids: CASSQSTSSYNEQFF. The CDR3 bases are TGTGCCAGCAGCCAAAGCACTAGCTCCTACAATGAGCAGTTCTTC.

This sequence joins TRBV6-5 and TRBJ1-4, with 7 bases that match TRBD1. This CDR3 has 15 residues. The J segment lost 6 bases and the V segment lost 7 bases, leaving 11 bases of the junction unmatched. CDR1 and CDR2 from the germline V gene are MNHEY and SVGAGI. The CDR3 loop is CASTRQGREYEKLFF. The CDR3 DNA reads as TGTGCCAGCACCAGACAGGGTAGGGAGTATGAAAAACTGTTTTTT.

This chain uses TRBV7-9 with TRBJ1-2; the match to TRBD1 covers 9 bases. From germline, CDR1 is SEHNR and CDR2 FQNEAQ (reference sequence). This CDR3 has 14 amino acids. V was pared by 4 bases and J by 4 bases, with 4 bases of the junction left unmatched. CDR3 sequence reads: CASSSQGAGYGYTF. In nucleotides, the CDR3 is TGTGCCAGCAGCTCACAGGGGGCTGGCTATGGCTACACCTTC.